Here is one T cell receptor (beta chain) with its context. This specimen belongs to a study of blood T cell repertoires in COVID-19. Looking at the study overall: The United States, Italy and Spain supplied acute and convalescent COVID-19 samples. From T cells, B-cell-depleted T cells, or PBMCs came the material, which was cDNA or gDNA.

Original analysis: Cell counts per sample came from amplifying reference gene primers. Measured with immunoSEQ multiplex PCR; TCRdb has only the in-frame clones, and not every one. That table supplies the V and J calls and clone size; D and trimming were determined from the DNA. The sample yields roughly 23,000 clones, approximately 94% seen once. The CDR3 loop spans 11 amino acids. V was cut by 8 bases and J by 0 bases, with 3 bases left in between. Per the germline V gene, CDR1 is MNHNY and CDR2 is SVGAGI (reference sequence). The clonotype comes from a woman aged 45-59 years with active COVID-19. V and J are TRBV6-6 and TRBJ2-3, with D uncertain. The specimen sequenced was peripheral blood. DNA of the CDR3: TGTGCCAGCGGCAGCACAGATACGCAGTATTTT. Its translation: CASGSTDTQYF.